These 10 T cell receptor beta chains were all obtained from the same sample, sequenced in a study of technical replicates of blood from several donors. Clones were read by immunoSEQ multiplex PCR, and TCRdb kept only the in-frame ones, dropping some. The profile covers about 57,000 clones, with roughly 86% appearing a single time and 5% to 5.5% taken by the ten largest. Sequencing was carried out using PBMCs. These TCRs come from a human donor in good health. Some clones in this sample may be carry-over from other donors' samples.

This chain links TRBV5-1 with TRBJ2-7; 7 bases are shared with TRBD2. V was pared by 4 bases and J by 0 bases, with 7 bases of the junction left unmatched. In germline, CDR1 is SGHRS, CDR2 YFSETQ. The CDR3 loop spans 15 amino acids. CDR3 sequence: CASSLADASSYEQYF. The CDR3 DNA sequence: TGCGCCAGCAGCCTAGCGGATGCGAGCTCCTACGAGCAGTACTTC.

The chain combines TRBV6-5 with TRBJ2-7; D unresolved. The CDR3 is made up of 11 amino acids. The V gene's germline CDR1 is MNHEY and CDR2 SVGAGI. Between the trimmed V and J ends, which lost 2 bases and 5 bases, there was a span of 4 bases. As DNA, the CDR3 is TGTGCCAGCAGTTACCTCCACGAGCAGTACTTC. Its protein is CASSYLHEQYF.

V and J are TRBV7-4 and TRBJ2-1, with 8 bases fitting TRBD2. Trimming removed 5 bases from V and 5 bases from J; junction bases left unmatched: 8. The CDR3 sequence is 15 residues long. Per the germline V gene, CDR1 is SGHVT and CDR2 is SQSDAQ. CDR3 sequence: CASSPSGGVDNEQFF. Here the CDR3 DNA reads TGTGCCAGCAGCCCGAGCGGGGGAGTAGACAATGAGCAGTTCTTC.

This chain links TRBV19 with TRBJ2-2; 9 bases fit TRBD1. The CDR3 length is 15 residues. Germline V gene lookup returns CDR1 LNHDA and CDR2 SQIVND (reference sequence). The V gene end was trimmed by 5 bases and the J gene end by 6 bases; junction bases not matched to a gene: 7. The CDR3 protein is CASSGKQGASGELFF. CDR3 sequence (DNA): TGTGCCAGTAGTGGGAAACAGGGGGCGTCCGGGGAGCTGTTTTTT.

The V and J genes are TRBV4-3 and TRBJ1-4; TRBD1 is a possible D gene (5 bases). V lost 1 base and J lost 0, with 6 bases in between. This CDR3 contains 15 residues. Germline V gives CDR1 LGHNA, CDR2 YSLEER. CDR3: CASSQGRATNEKLFF. The CDR3, as DNA: TGCGCCAGCAGCCAAGGCAGGGCAACTAATGAAAAACTGTTTTTT.

This chain links TRBV11-2 with TRBJ2-7; no clear D. The germline CDR1 and CDR2 sequences are SGHAT and FQNNGV. The CDR3 runs 13 residues. V gave up 1 base and J gave up 5 bases, with 9 bases separating them. The chain's CDR3 is CASSLGVQDEQYF. The CDR3 nucleotides are TGTGCCAGCAGCTTAGGAGTGCAGGACGAGCAGTACTTC.

This clone was counted between two and nine times. The J gene is TRBJ1-2, the V gene TRBV5-1, with 10 bases aligning to TRBD1. Germline CDR1 reads SGHRS; CDR2 reads YFSETQ. J gave up 8 bases and V 3 bases, and 16 bases lay outside the gene matches. CDR3 length equals 17 residues. The CDR3 reads CASSSVLTGGSHGGYTF. CDR3 bases: TGCGCCAGCAGCTCCGTTCTGACAGGGGGCTCACACGGGGGCTACACCTTC.

Only one count was recorded for this clone. The chain employs TRBV11-2 and TRBJ2-2; perhaps TRBD2 as D (7 bases). The CDR3 has 16 residues. The germline gives CDR1 SGHAT, CDR2 FQNNGV. V was trimmed by 4 bases and J by 1 base, leaving 13 bases between them. CDR3 in amino acids: CASSSQGGGNTGELFF. The CDR3 DNA follows: TGTGCCAGCAGCTCCCAGGGAGGGGGGAACACCGGGGAGCTGTTTTTT.

This clone came up many times. The chain uses TRBV6-5 and TRBJ2-2, with D unresolved. The germline CDR1 and CDR2 sequences are MNHEY and SVGAGI. Trimming removed 1 base from V and 6 bases from J, with 12 bases in between. This CDR3 is built from 15 residues. CDR3 DNA: TGTGCCAGCAGTTACTATTCTGGTTCGGCCGGGGAGCTGTTTTTT. Amino acids: CASSYYSGSAGELFF.

V gene TRBV21-1 combines with J gene TRBJ1-2; the table assigns TRBD1, which was not confirmed against the DNA. TRBV21-1 is recorded as a pseudogene. The CDR3 covers 11 residues. The CDR3 loop reads CASEPTTGYTF. The DNA of the CDR3 is TGTGCCAGCGAACCAACGACAGGCTACACCTTC.